This TCR beta chain derives from a study of T cell responses to AZD1222 COVID-19 vaccine (dated by TCRdb to the early 2020s). Broadly, across the study: AZD1222 recipients given second doses at about 4 weeks or at about 12 weeks were pooled, since spike-specific TCR depth and breadth were not found to differ between the two schedules. TCR sequencing covered more than 230 trial participants: 207 given two doses of AZD1222 and 26 given two doses of MenACWY control vaccine. Trial participants were enrolled by age into subgroups of 18-55, 56-69 and 70-plus years, and approximately 150, 30 and 60 TCR-sequenced participants, respectively, were included in these subgroups.

The CDR3 regions of human TCRbeta chains were analyzed by immunosequencing. As for the authors' bioinformatics: TCRs in the repertoires were matched against a reference library of SARS-CoV-2-specific TCRs that had been generated with the MIRA antigen-specificity platform. Breadth meant the fraction of unique TCRs that were SARS-CoV-2-associated, whereas depth meant the fraction of total T cells that were SARS-CoV-2-associated. Each spike-specific TCR was assigned to its reactive spike region and to a CD4 or CD8 class using the MIRA data. Log10-transformed breadth and depth values were compared by one-way ANOVA with Sidak's multiple comparisons tests. In its TCRdb copy, this immuneACCESS table keeps in-frame sequences only and misses some clones. Where compared with another copy, unresolved V genes explain less than half of these, and the others have no known cause. The V and J calls and clone size were taken over from that table, and D and trimming were inferred from the DNA. Present in this sample are approximately 97,000 clones, about four fifths of which were seen just once. The ten largest account for approximately 17% of the sample.

The germline V gene yields MDHEN for CDR1 and SYDVKM for CDR2. CDR3 length: 15 amino acids, cysteine to phenylalanine. Only CDR3 DNA is held: 45 bases, read in frame from base 1. Trimming takes 3 bases off V and 4 bases off J; junction bases not matched to a gene: 6. Regarding this clone: The antigen it recognizes is unknown. No per-base quality is available; no much larger clone lies one base away.

General conclusions and limits of the study: The 56-69-year group was small, and its depth increase did not reach significance, likely because of low power. Nearly half of unique spike-specific TCRs reportedly recognized epitopes outside regions mutated in the B.1.351 and B.1.1.7 variants. Spike-specific TCR breadth and depth rose significantly after two AZD1222 doses compared with day 0 and with MenACWY recipients. Vaccine-associated CD4 TCRs spanned the whole spike protein, with dominant responses in regions 160-218 and 743-854. Because no samples from the day 14 peak response were available, repertoires could be characterized only after the peak T cell response. Conclusions about previously exposed vaccinees were limited because only 6 or 7 AZD1222 recipients were SARS-CoV-2 seropositive at baseline. Most participants were white British and females outnumbered males, and the authors suggested that clonal diversity may have been underestimated.

The time point label corresponds to: baseline before first vaccination. Vaccinee samples were obtained from the UK trials COV001 and COV002, which included a single-blind randomized controlled phase 2/3 trial of AZD1222 (ChAdOx1 nCoV-19) in healthy adults. Trial participant PBMC samples were collected at day 0 and day 28 after the second dose for TCRbeta chain sequencing. Material: peripheral blood, obtained on day 0 of AZD1222 vaccination. This clonotype was obtained from an adult in good health. Recombination joined TRBV28 with TRBJ1-2, with 9 bases matching TRBD1. For the CDR3, the sequence is CASSFSGQGGYGYTF. The DNA reads TGTGCCAGCAGTTTTTCGGGACAGGGCGGCTATGGCTACACCTTC.